The 11 T cell receptor beta chains in this list originate from one sample, sequenced in a study of cytomegalovirus exposure and HLA in healthy donors. The PCR had 60 Vbeta and 13 Jbeta primers. Measured with immunoSEQ multiplex PCR; TCRdb has only the in-frame clones, and not every one. The data show about 160,000 clones, around 90% seen once. Sample: PBMCs. These receptor sequences come from a young woman in good health and CMV-seronegative.

V and J are TRBV5-1 and TRBJ2-1; 9 bases map to TRBD2. V lost 1 base, J lost 0 bases, and 5 bases stayed unmatched. CDR3 length: 17 amino acids. Germline-derived CDR1 and CDR2 are SGHRS and YFSETQ. The DNA for the CDR3 is TGCGCCAGCAGCTTGAGAGGTAGCGGGAGCTCCTACAATGAGCAGTTCTTC. It codes for CASSLRGSGSSYNEQFF.

This clone was seen a few times. This chain links TRBV6-5 with TRBJ1-1, with 9 bases matching TRBD1. Germline-derived CDR1 and CDR2 are MNHEY and SVGAGI. V lost 6 bases to trimming and J lost 10 bases; unmatched junction nucleotides: 9. This CDR3 contains 13 residues. CDR3 DNA: TGTGCCAGCAGAAAAGGGACAGGGTCAGGAGCTTTCTTT. Protein sequence: CASRKGTGSGAFF.

The rearrangement uses TRBV2 and TRBJ2-3; a weak D match, TRBD1 (5 bases). Trimming cost V 10 bases and J 0 bases, with 11 bases left between them. The CDR3 contains 13 residues. Germline-derived CDR1 and CDR2 are SNHLY and FYNNEI. In DNA form, the CDR3 reads TGTGCCATCTCGACAGCTAGCACAGATACGCAGTATTTT. Translating it yields CAISTASTDTQYF.

This clone showed up just once. The chain couples TRBV19 to TRBJ2-7; 9 nucleotides align to TRBD1. Germline CDR1 LNHDA, CDR2 SQIVND (reference sequence). This CDR3 region has 15 residues. Trimming at V came to 5 bases and at J to 3 bases, leaving 8 bases not matched to a gene. The chain's CDR3 is CASSPRTGANYEQYF. DNA for the CDR3: TGTGCCAGTAGTCCTCGGACAGGGGCGAACTACGAGCAGTACTTC.

Here the CDR3 reads CASRLDKSTDTQYF. CDR3 DNA: TGTGCCAGCAGACTAGACAAGAGCACAGATACGCAGTATTTT. The chain joins TRBV2 to TRBJ2-3; possible D gene TRBD2, 5 bases. Germline CDR1 reads SNHLY; CDR2 reads FYNNEI. The CDR3 covers 14 residues. V was clipped by 6 bases and J by 0 bases, with 10 bases between them.

The chain uses TRBV7-8 and TRBJ2-1; tentative D call: TRBD1 (6 bases). The CDR3 totals 15 residues. CDR1 is SGHVS, CDR2 FQNEAQ, per germline. V gave up 5 bases and J gave up 6 bases, with 17 bases separating them. This CDR3 reads CASSPKGQPVNEQFF. The CDR3 DNA follows: TGTGCCAGCAGCCCAAAGGGACAACCGGTCAATGAGCAGTTCTTC.

The table lists this clone with a few counts. The chain employs TRBV4-3 and TRBJ2-5; D perhaps matches TRBD2 (5 bases). Germline V lookup: CDR1 LGHNA, CDR2 YSLEER. V lost 0 bases and J 1 base, leaving 12 bases between the germline ends. There are 16 residues in the CDR3. This CDR3 reads CASSQDGGLPQETQYF. The CDR3, as DNA: TGCGCCAGCAGCCAAGATGGAGGACTCCCCCAAGAGACCCAGTACTTC.

The chain links TRBV27 to TRBJ2-1; D perhaps matches TRBD1 (5 bases). The CDR3 spans 11 residues. V was clipped by 8 bases and J by 9 bases, with 11 bases between them. Germline V lookup: CDR1 MNHEY, CDR2 SMNVEV (reference sequence). The chain's CDR3 is CASSGAREQFF. In DNA, the CDR3 is TGTGCCAGCTCTGGGGCACGTGAGCAGTTCTTC.

The V call is TRBV19, the J call TRBJ1-5; 7 nucleotides align to TRBD1. This CDR3 has 15 residues. Trimming cost V 5 bases and J 0 bases; bases outside gene matches: 4. Germline lookup yields CDR1 LNHDA and CDR2 SQIVND (reference sequence). CDR3 residues: CASSSTGFSNQPQHF. The CDR3 region has the DNA TGTGCCAGTAGTTCGACAGGGTTTAGCAATCAGCCCCAGCATTTT.

V gene TRBV5-1 combines with J gene TRBJ2-3, with unresolved D. V lost 4 bases, J lost 2 bases, and 11 bases lay in between. Per germline, CDR1 SGHRS and CDR2 YFSETQ. This CDR3 spans 14 amino acids. The CDR3 here is CASSLRVDTDTQYF. CDR3 bases: TGCGCCAGCAGCCTCCGGGTCGACACAGATACGCAGTATTTT.

V usage is TRBV6-6 and J usage is TRBJ1-5; D unresolved. Germline assignment: CDR1 MNHNY and CDR2 SVGAGI (reference sequence). V was trimmed by 7 bases and J by 3 bases, leaving 7 bases between them. This CDR3 contains 12 residues. In nucleotides, the CDR3 is TGTGCCAGCACCGAGAACAATCAGCCCCAGCATTTT. It is translated as CASTENNQPQHF.